These T cell receptor beta chains were read from a single sample in a study of regulatory T cells in long-lasting Graves disease. In TCRdb, the multiplex PCR reads were re-called with MiXCR into one record per CDR3 protein. Of 310,000 or so distinct CDR3 sequences in the sample, 15% to 20% were seen once. The material sequenced was peripheral blood mononuclear cells (PBMCs), taken when the disease was refractory, from a patient treated with antithyroid drugs. The receptors shown here come from a female donor with Graves disease. Each CDR3 is given with its conserved first and last residue. The order of the fields is clone size, V gene, D gene, J gene, CDR3 protein, CDR3 DNA. The D gene is left open where the match is weak. Rows may omit the clone size; those that give it use once, few, many or a size class.

>many|TRBV11-2|-|TRBJ2-7
CATKAFGTYEQYF
TGTGCCACTAAAGCTTTCGGGACGTACGAGCAGTACTTC
>few|TRBV6-5|-|TRBJ1-1
CASSYYIGPATEAFF
TGTGCCAGCAGTTACTACATAGGGCCAGCCACTGAAGCTTTCTTT
>-|TRBV7-2|TRBD1|TRBJ2-1
CASSSDRGAYNEQFF
TGTGCCAGCAGCTCGGACAGGGGGGCCTACAATGAGCAGTTCTTC
>many|TRBV27|TRBD1|TRBJ1-5
CASSLYLGQGDQPQHF
TGTGCCAGCAGTTTATATTTGGGACAGGGCGATCAGCCCCAGCATTTT
>many|TRBV3-1|TRBD1|TRBJ1-1
CASRDRGSVNTEAFF
TGTGCCAGCAGAGACAGGGGGAGCGTGAACACTGAAGCTTTCTTT
>-|TRBV12-3/TRBV12-4|-|TRBJ2-7
CASSWAAEQYF
TGTGCCAGCAGTTGGGCCGCGGAGCAGTACTTC
>many|TRBV28|-|TRBJ1-5
CASNIRPHRENQPQHF
TGTGCCAGCAATATCCGTCCGCACAGGGAAAATCAGCCCCAGCATTTT
>few|TRBV4-3|-|TRBJ1-1
CASSQEARAGTEAFF
TGCGCCAGCAGCCAAGAGGCCCGCGCCGGTACTGAAGCTTTCTTT
>many|TRBV11-2|-|TRBJ2-5
CASGLGGVETQYF
TGTGCCAGCGGTCTGGGGGGAGTGGAGACCCAGTACTTC
>-|TRBV24-1|-|TRBJ2-5
CATSDLDGQETRYF
TGTGCCACCAGTGACTTGGACGGACAAGAGACCCGGTACTTC
>few|TRBV5-1|TRBD1|TRBJ2-7
CASSEGQGIWYEQYF
TGCGCCAGCAGCGAGGGACAGGGGATATGGTACGAGCAGTACTTC
>-|TRBV7-2|-|TRBJ2-1
CASSLLTREQFF
TGTGCCAGCAGCTTGTTGACCCGTGAGCAGTTCTTC
>many|TRBV6-1|TRBD2|TRBJ2-2
CASNARGTSGRRNTGELFF
TGTGCCAGCAACGCGCGGGGGACTAGCGGGCGGAGGAACACCGGGGAGCTGTTTTTT
>many|TRBV2|TRBD1|TRBJ1-6
CASNRDSNSPLHF
TGTGCCAGCAATCGGGACAGTAATTCACCCCTCCACTTT
>many|TRBV10-3|-|TRBJ1-6
CAISDANSPLHF
TGTGCCATCAGTGATGCTAATTCACCCCTCCACTTT
>many|TRBV6-1|-|TRBJ1-5
CASKGQFLSNQPQHF
TGTGCCAGCAAAGGACAGTTTCTAAGCAATCAGCCCCAGCATTTT
>many|TRBV7-2|TRBD1|TRBJ1-2
CASSPLDRANYGYTF
TGTGCCAGCAGCCCGTTGGACAGGGCTAACTATGGCTACACCTTC
>-|TRBV9|-|TRBJ2-5
CASSVETRETQYF
TGTGCCAGCAGCGTAGAAACCCGAGAGACCCAGTACTTC
>many|TRBV10-3|TRBD2|TRBJ2-7
CAISESRLAGKAREQYF
TGTGCCATCAGTGAGTCGAGACTAGCGGGAAAGGCTCGCGAGCAGTACTTC
>-|TRBV24-1|TRBD1|TRBJ1-1
CATRPGGALDTEAFF
TGTGCCACCAGACCAGGGGGGGCCTTGGACACTGAAGCTTTCTTT
>-|TRBV11-3|-|TRBJ2-7
CASLGPNYEQYF
TGTGCCAGCCTGGGACCGAACTACGAGCAGTACTTC
>few|TRBV5-6|-|TRBJ1-6
CASSIFGTLNSPLHF
TGTGCCAGCAGCATATTCGGGACACTGAATTCACCCCTCCACTTT
>few|TRBV10-3|TRBD1|TRBJ1-2
CAISGGQGNYGYTF
TGTGCCATCAGTGGGGGACAGGGTAACTATGGCTACACCTTC
>-|TRBV10-3|-|TRBJ1-6
CAISEGREGNSPLHF
TGTGCCATCAGTGAGGGCAGGGAGGGCAATTCACCCCTCCACTTT
>-|TRBV20-1|-|TRBJ2-1
CSARKEAGAEAEQFF
TGCAGTGCTAGAAAAGAGGCGGGTGCGGAGGCTGAGCAGTTCTTC
>many|TRBV27|-|TRBJ2-7
CASSSGQLLRQYF
TGTGCCAGCAGTTCAGGGCAGCTCCTACGGCAGTACTTC
>many|TRBV2|TRBD1|TRBJ2-2
CASNSRDRGRSGGAPGELFF
TGTGCCAGCAACTCCCGGGACAGGGGGCGAAGCGGGGGGGCCCCCGGGGAGCTGTTTTTT
>-|TRBV19|TRBD1|TRBJ2-7
CASSIGPGQGSNEQYF
TGTGCCAGTAGTATTGGACCGGGACAGGGGAGCAACGAGCAGTACTTC